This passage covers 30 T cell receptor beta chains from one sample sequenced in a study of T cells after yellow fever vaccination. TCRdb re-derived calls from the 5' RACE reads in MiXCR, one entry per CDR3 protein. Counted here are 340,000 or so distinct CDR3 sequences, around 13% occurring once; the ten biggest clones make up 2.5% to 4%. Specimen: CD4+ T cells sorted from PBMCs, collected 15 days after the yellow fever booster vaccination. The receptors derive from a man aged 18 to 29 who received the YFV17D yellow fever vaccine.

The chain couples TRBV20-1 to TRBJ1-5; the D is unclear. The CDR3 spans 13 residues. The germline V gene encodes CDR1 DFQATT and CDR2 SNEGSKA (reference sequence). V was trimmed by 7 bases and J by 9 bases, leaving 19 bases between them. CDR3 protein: CSVRGRVFGPQHF. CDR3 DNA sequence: TGCAGTGTTCGCGGTAGGGTATTTGGGCCCCAGCATTTT.

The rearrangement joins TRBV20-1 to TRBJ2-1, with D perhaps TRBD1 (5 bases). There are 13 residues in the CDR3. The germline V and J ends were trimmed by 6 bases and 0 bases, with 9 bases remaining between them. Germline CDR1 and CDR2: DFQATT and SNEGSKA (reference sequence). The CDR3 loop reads CSAEDSSYNEQFF. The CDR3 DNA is TGCAGTGCCGAAGACAGCTCCTACAATGAGCAGTTCTTC.

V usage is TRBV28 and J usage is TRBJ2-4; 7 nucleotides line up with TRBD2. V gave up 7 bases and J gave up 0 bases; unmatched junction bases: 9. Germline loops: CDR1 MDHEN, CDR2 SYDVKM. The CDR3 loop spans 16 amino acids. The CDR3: CASISREGLAKNIQYF. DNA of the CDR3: TGTGCCAGCATCTCCAGGGAGGGGCTAGCCAAAAACATTCAGTACTTC.

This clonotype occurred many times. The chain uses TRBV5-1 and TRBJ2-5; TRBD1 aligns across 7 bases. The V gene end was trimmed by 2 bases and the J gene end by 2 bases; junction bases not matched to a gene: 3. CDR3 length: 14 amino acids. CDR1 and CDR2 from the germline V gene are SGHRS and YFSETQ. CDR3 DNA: TGCGCCAGCAGCTTAAGACAGGGACAAGAGACCCAGTACTTC. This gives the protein CASSLRQGQETQYF. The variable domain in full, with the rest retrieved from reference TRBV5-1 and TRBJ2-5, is KAGVTQTPRYLIKTRGQQVTLSCSPISGHRSVSWYQQTPGQGLQFLFEYFSETQRNKGNFPGRFSGRQFSNSRSEMNVSTLELGDSALYLCASSLRQGQETQYFGPGTRLLVL.

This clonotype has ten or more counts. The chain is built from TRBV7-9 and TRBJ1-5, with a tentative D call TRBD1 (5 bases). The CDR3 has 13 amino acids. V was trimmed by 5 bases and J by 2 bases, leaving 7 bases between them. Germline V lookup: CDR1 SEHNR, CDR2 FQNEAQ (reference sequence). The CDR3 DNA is TGTGCCAGCAGCAGAGGGGGCAATCAGCCCCAGCATTTT. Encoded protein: CASSRGGNQPQHF.

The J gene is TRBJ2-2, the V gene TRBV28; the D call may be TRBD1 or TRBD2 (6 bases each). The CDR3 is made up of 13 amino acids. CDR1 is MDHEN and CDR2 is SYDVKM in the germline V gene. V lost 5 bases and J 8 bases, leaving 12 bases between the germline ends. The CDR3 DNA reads TGTGCCAGCAGTAACACAGGGACTGGGGAGCTGTTTTTT. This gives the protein CASSNTGTGELFF.

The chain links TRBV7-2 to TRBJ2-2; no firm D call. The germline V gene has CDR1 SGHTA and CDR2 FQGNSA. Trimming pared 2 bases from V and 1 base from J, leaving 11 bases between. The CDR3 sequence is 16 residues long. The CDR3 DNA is TGTGCCAGCAGCTTATCCTTTACAGTGAACACCGGGGAGCTGTTTTTT. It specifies CASSLSFTVNTGELFF.

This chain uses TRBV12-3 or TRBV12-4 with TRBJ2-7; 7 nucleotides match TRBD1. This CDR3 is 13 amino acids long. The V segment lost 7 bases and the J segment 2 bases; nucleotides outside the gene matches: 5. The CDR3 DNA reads TGTGCCAGCAAGCCCGGGACAGCCTACGAGCAGTACTTC. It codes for CASKPGTAYEQYF.

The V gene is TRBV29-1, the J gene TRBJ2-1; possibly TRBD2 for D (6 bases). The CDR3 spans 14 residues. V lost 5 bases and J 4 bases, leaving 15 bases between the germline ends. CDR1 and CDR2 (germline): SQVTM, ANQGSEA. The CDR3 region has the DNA TGCAGCGTTTACCCCGGGACTGGTTACAATGAGCAGTTCTTC. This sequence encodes CSVYPGTGYNEQFF.

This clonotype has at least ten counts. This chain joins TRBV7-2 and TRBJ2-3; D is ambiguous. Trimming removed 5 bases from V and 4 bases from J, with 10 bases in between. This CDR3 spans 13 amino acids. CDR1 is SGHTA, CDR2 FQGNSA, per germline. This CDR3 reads CASSVIISDTQYF. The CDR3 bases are TGTGCCAGCAGCGTAATAATCTCAGATACGCAGTATTTT.

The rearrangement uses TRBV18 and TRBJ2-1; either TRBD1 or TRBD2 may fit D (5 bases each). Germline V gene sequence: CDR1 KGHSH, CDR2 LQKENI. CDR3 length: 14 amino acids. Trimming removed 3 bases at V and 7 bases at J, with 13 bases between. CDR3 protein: CASSPPGTQNEQFF. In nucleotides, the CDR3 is TGTGCCAGCTCACCCCCCGGGACCCAGAATGAGCAGTTCTTC.

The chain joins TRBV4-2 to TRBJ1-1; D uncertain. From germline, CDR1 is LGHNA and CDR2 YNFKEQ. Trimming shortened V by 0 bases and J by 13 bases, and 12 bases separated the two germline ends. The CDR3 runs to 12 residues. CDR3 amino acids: CASSQEARKVFF. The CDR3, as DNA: TGTGCCAGCAGCCAAGAAGCCCGGAAGGTTTTCTTT.

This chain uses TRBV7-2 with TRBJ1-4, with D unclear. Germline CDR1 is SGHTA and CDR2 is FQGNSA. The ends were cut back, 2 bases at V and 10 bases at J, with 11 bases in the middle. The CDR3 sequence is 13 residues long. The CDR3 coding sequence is TGTGCCAGCAGCTTAAGGTCCCCGGGAAAACTGTTTTTT. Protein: CASSLRSPGKLFF.

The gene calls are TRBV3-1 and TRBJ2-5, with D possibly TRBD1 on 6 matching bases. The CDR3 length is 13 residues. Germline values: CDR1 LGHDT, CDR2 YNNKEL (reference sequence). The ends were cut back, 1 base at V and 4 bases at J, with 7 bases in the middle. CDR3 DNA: TGTGCCAGCAGCCAAGGGGGGCCAGAGACCCAGTACTTC. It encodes CASSQGGPETQYF.

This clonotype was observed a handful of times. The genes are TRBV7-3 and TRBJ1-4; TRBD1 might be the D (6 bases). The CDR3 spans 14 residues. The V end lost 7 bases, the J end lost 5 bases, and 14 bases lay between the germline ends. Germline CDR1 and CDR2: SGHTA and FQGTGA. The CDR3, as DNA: TGTGCCAGCACCCACGGGGGCCCAAATGAAAAACTGTTTTTT. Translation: CASTHGGPNEKLFF. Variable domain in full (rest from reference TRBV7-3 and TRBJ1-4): GAGVSQTPSNKVTEKGKYVELRCDPISGHTALYWYRQSLGQGPEFLIYFQGTGAADDSGLPNDRFFAVRPEGSVSTLKIQRTERGDSAVYLCASTHGGPNEKLFFGSGTQLSVL.

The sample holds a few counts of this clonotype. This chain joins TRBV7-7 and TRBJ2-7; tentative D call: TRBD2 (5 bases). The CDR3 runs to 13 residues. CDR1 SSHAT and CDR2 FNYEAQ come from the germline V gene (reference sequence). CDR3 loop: CATPPGVSGEQYV. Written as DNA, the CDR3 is TGTGCTACCCCCCCCGGGGTTTCGGGCGAGCAGTACGTC.

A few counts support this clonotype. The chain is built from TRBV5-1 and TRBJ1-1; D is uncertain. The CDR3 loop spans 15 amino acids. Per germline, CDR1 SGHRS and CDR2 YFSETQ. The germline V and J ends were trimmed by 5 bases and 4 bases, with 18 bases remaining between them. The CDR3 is CASRSTPVAGTEAFF. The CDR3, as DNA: TGCGCCAGCAGGTCGACGCCAGTAGCGGGCACTGAAGCTTTCTTT. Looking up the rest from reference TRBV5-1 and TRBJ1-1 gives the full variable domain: KAGVTQTPRYLIKTRGQQVTLSCSPISGHRSVSWYQQTPGQGLQFLFEYFSETQRNKGNFPGRFSGRQFSNSRSEMNVSTLELGDSALYLCASRSTPVAGTEAFFGQGTRLTVV.

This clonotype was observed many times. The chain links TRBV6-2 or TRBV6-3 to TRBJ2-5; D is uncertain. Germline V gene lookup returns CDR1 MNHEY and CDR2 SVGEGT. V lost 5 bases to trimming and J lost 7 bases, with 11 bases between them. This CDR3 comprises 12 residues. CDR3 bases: TGTGCCAGCAGTCCTGACTCGGTGACCCAGTACTTC. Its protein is CASSPDSVTQYF.

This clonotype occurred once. The CDR3 bases are TGTGCCAGCAGCGTAGCGGGGGGGCTGTACGAGCAGTACGTC. It specifies CASSVAGGLYEQYV. The chain uses TRBV11-2 and TRBJ2-7; TRBD2 agrees at 11 bases. This CDR3 region has 14 residues. CDR1 is SGHAT and CDR2 is FQNNGV in the germline V gene. With 5 bases clipped from V and 4 bases from J, the junction kept 4 bases outside the gene matches.

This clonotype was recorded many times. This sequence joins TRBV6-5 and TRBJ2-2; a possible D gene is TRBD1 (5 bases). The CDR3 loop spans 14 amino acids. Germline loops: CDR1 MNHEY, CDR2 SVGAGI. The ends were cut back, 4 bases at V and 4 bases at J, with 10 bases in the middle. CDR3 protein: CASSLGPLTGELFF. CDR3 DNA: TGTGCCAGCAGTTTGGGGCCTCTCACCGGGGAGCTGTTTTTT.

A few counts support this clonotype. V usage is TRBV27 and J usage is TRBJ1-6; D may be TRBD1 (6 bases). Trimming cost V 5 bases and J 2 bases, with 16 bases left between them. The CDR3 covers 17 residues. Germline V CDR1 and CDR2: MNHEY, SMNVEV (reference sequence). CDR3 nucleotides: TGTGCCAGCAGTCCGCCGGACAGAGCAACCTATAATTCACCCCTCCACTTT. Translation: CASSPPDRATYNSPLHF.

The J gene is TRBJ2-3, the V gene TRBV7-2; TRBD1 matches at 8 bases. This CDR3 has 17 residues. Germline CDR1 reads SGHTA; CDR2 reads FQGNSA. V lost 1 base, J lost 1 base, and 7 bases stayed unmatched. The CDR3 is CASSLGRQGAGTDTQYF. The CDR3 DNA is TGTGCCAGCAGCTTAGGACGGCAGGGGGCAGGCACAGATACGCAGTATTTT.

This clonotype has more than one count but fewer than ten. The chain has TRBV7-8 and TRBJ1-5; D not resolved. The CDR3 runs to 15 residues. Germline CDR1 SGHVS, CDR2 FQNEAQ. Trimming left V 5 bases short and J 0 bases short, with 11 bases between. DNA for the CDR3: TGTGCCAGCAGCAACCCCCCCAATAGCAATCAGCCCCAGCATTTT. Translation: CASSNPPNSNQPQHF.

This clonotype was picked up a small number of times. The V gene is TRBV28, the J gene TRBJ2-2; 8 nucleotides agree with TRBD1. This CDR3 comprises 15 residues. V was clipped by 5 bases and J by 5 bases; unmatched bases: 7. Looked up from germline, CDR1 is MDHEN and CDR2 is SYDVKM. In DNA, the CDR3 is TGTGCCAGCAGTGGACAGGGTGGGAGGACCGGGGAGCTGTTTTTT. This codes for CASSGQGGRTGELFF.

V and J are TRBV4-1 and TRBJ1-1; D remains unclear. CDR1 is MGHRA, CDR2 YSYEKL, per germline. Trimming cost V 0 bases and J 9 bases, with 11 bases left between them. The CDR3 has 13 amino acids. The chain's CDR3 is CASSQENRAQAFF. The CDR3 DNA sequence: TGCGCCAGCAGCCAAGAGAACCGAGCCCAAGCTTTCTTT.

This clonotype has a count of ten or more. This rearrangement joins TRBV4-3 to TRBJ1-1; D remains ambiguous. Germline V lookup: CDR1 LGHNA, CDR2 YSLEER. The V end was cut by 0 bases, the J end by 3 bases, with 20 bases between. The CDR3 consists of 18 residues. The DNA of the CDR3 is TGCGCCAGCAGCCAAGATGGACCGACCTTTGATGGGGACACTGAAGCTTTCTTT. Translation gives CASSQDGPTFDGDTEAFF.

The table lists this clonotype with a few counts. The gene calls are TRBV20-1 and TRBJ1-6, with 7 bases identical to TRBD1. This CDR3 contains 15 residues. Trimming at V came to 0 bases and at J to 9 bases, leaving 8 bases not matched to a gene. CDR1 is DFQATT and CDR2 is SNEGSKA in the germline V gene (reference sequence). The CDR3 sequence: CSARDPRDSSSPLHF. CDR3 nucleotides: TGCAGTGCTAGAGACCCCCGGGACAGCTCTTCACCCCTCCACTTT.

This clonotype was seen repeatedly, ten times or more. The CDR3 is CASSSGLAGYNEQFF. The CDR3 DNA is TGTGCCAGCAGCTCGGGACTAGCGGGATACAATGAGCAGTTCTTC. The chain employs TRBV11-2 and TRBJ2-1; 13 nucleotides match TRBD2. This CDR3 region has 15 residues. Germline CDR1 SGHAT, CDR2 FQNNGV. The V and J ends lost 4 bases and 4 bases, in that order; junction bases with no gene match: 1. Using reference TRBV11-2 and TRBJ2-1 for the parts outside the CDR3, the full variable domain is EAGVAQSPRYKIIEKRQSVAFWCNPISGHATLYWYQQILGQGPKLLIQFQNNGVVDDSQLPKDRFSAERLKGVDSTLKIQPAKLEDSAVYLCASSSGLAGYNEQFFGPGTRLTVL.

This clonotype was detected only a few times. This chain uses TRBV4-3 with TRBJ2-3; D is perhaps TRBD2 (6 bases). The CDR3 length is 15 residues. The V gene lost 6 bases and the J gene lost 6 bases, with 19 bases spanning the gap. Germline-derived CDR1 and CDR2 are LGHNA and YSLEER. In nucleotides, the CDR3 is TGCGCCAGCAGTCTATCAGCGGGTGCGGCGGATACGCAGTATTTT. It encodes CASSLSAGAADTQYF.

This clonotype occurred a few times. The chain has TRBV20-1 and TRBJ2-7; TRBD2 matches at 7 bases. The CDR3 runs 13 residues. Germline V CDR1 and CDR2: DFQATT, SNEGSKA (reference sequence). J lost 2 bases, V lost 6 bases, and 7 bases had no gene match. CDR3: CSARTSKPYEQYF. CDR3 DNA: TGCAGTGCCAGGACTAGTAAGCCCTACGAGCAGTACTTC.